This T cell receptor (beta chain) is drawn from a study of shared clonotypes between healthy human individuals (dated by TCRdb to 2018 to 2020). Regarding the study in general: A few men and two women, aged 18 to 49 years, made up the cohort. Each donor's leukapheresis produced roughly between roughly 0.85 and 10 billion PBMCs. To estimate repertoire size and how much clonotypes are shared between individuals, the study performed deep sequencing of blood TCR repertoires from roughly five healthy adults. To increase sequencing depth and limit assay-specific biases, TCR repertoire library preparation and sequencing were carried out by different laboratories using diverse techniques. For each donor, CD4 naive and CD4 memory were each given three plates, CD8 naive was given two plates, and CD8 memory was given one plate.

The donors were healthy, HIV-negative adults who had no recently reported acute infections or vaccinations. Every donor was a Caucasian adult living in Nashville, Tennessee, USA. CD4+ T cells were enriched through magnetic negative selection, after which naive cells were positively selected on CD45RA and the remaining negative fraction served as the memory subset. After blood collection by leukapheresis, PBMCs were isolated using Ficoll-Histopaque density gradient centrifugation and then cryopreserved in the vapor phase of liquid nitrogen. Purity and quantity of every magnetically sorted T cell population were checked by analytical flow cytometry. Genomic DNA was isolated from every sorted fraction and measured by UV absorbance on a Nanodrop 2000c. Here is what the overall study found, with its caveats: Sampling was limited to blood, and TCR repertoires in tissue likely differ from TCR repertoires in blood. Sharing across several donors was observed for about 4.8% of naive CD4, 3.5% of naive CD8, 2% to 2.5% of memory CD4, and less than 0.45% of memory CD8 clonotypes. Higher generation probabilities were observed for clonotypes shared by all four sorted-subset donors than for non-shared clonotypes. Pairwise subsampling led to the expectation that sequencing depth would affect the degree of clonotype sharing among donors. The small number of donors limited the genetic and exposure-history diversity represented. Naive subsets generally had larger estimated clonotype richness than memory subsets did. Rarefaction of sorted-subset datasets indicated incomplete sequencing despite the large sequencing depth.

TCR CDR3 regions were amplified from genomic DNA by multiplex PCR using the deep immunoSEQ assay. Extracted genomic DNA from each cell subset was spread evenly across all wells of several immunoSEQ 96-well plates, with each plate serving as a replicate. For sorted subsets, about 200 ng genomic DNA, equal to 25,000 to 35,000 T cell genomes, was loaded into each replicate PCR. The purified libraries were quantified using a Qubit 3.0 fluorometer, sized with a Bioanalyzer 2100, and then quantified again using the KAPA Library Quantification kit. Each immunoSEQ 96-well plate was sequenced on its own single-read 150-cycle Illumina NextSeq 550 flow cell. The original methods were these. Because only junctional sequences without quality scores were contained in the immunoSEQ output, filtering matching that applied to full-length reads could not be performed. Sequences were annotated with PyIR, a Python wrapper for IgBLAST v1.9, using IMGT germline references to assign V/J genes and CDR3. Any read was removed if the V/J assignment was weak (E-value above 1e-6), the CDR3 was missing, or the read contained stop codons, out-of-frame junctions, or ambiguous translated residues. V3J clonotypes were defined as sequences sharing the same inferred V gene, J gene, and CDR3 amino acid sequence. The percentage overlap between two repertoires was calculated by dividing the number of shared unique clonotypes by the size of the smaller repertoire. Three approaches were used to assess repertoire richness: RTK rarefaction, the Chao1 estimator, and Recon v2.1 estimates of unobserved clonotypes. For all TCRbeta clonotypes obtained by the gDNA method from a handful of donors, generation probabilities were computed with OLGA. In its TCRdb copy, this immuneACCESS table keeps in-frame sequences only and misses some clones. Where compared with another copy, unresolved V genes explain less than half of these, and the others have no known cause. V, J and clone size derive from that table, while D and trimming were established from the DNA sequence. Within this sample are 2 million or so clones, with 85% to 95% of them counted one time only. 0.13% of the sample is taken by the ten largest.

The germline V gene specifies KGHSH as CDR1 and LQKENI as CDR2. The CDR3 covers 11 residues, taking in both the cysteine and the phenylalanine. CDR3 DNA is the only sequence kept; it has 33 bases, read in frame from the first base. Remarks on this clone: Its specific antigen is unknown. An end of the junction does not agree with germline; a read error may underlie this.

Sequencing input: naive CD4+ T cells sorted from blood. Explained via the paper, the cell subset or site label denotes: CD45RA+ positively selected. The chain is made from TRBV18 and TRBJ1-1; the D gene remains uncertain. This TCR came from a man aged 18-30 years in good health. The nucleotide sequence reads TGTGCCAGCTCATCCCCCACTCAAGCTTTCTTT. Its translation reads: CASSSPTQAFF.